This T cell receptor (beta chain) was sequenced during a study of beta chain features in type 1 diabetes. Points from the study as a whole: The question of HLA type influencing TCRB rearrangement was one that remained unresolved here. A greater similarity of naive, central memory and Treg TCRB repertoires was seen among patients than among healthy donors.

As regards this clone: The target antigen is unknown.

One heparinised draw of blood, averaging about 110 mL, came from each donor. The CDR3 is made up of 13 amino acids. V lost 4 bases to trimming and J lost 3 bases, with 10 bases between them. Germline V gene data show CDR1 as SQVTM and CDR2 as ANQGSEA. Every bit of the isolated RNA underwent reverse transcription, so sequencing read expressed TCRB transcripts. For naive, central memory and regulatory T cell samples, reads averaged approximately 3.6 million. Sequencing used immunoSEQ multiplex PCR; TCRdb keeps in-frame clones, though not all of them. The repertoire consists of hundreds of thousands of clones, with 68% occurring once and the leading ten covering 0.053%.

This receptor was taken from a man aged 30 to 45 in good health. The source material was naive CD4+ T cells from blood. The rearrangement links TRBV29-1 to TRBJ1-5; no firm D call. CDR3 in amino acids: CSVAQAINQPQHF. The CDR3 DNA reads as TGCAGCGTTGCTCAGGCGATCAATCAGCCCCAGCATTTT.